This T cell receptor beta chain emerged from a study of shared T cell receptors in the human thymus. From germline, CDR1 is SNHLY and CDR2 FYNNEI. V dropped 3 bases and J dropped 4 bases, with 13 bases sitting between them. The CDR3 spans 14 residues. The repertoire was sequenced with immunoSEQ multiplex PCR; TCRdb's copy has only in-frame clones and lacks some. The data show about 710,000 clones, 87% seen once. The data were also submitted as part of a second study, on human thymus T cells. From that report: Biased V and J segment usage appeared in thymus and peripheral blood.

The clonotype comes from a boy in the first two years of life with a congenital heart defect. Sequenced input: thymocytes. V gene TRBV2 combines with J gene TRBJ2-7; maybe TRBD1 (6 bases). CDR3 residues: CASSEGAREYEQYF. CDR3 DNA sequence: TGTGCCAGCAGTGAGGGGGCCAGGGAATACGAGCAGTACTTC.